This T cell receptor (beta chain) emerged from a study of vaccination and CD4 T cells after COVID-19. Study at large: Cultures serving as controls received a peptide pool (CEFX or HIV-1 Nef) or no peptide.

Trimming left V 4 bases short and J 7 bases short, with 10 bases between. The CDR3 has 12 amino acids. Noted treatment: approximately 10-day PBMC culture with coronavirus spike peptide pools or control peptides (ViraFEST assay). Positivity by PCR occurred from March to December 2020, a period that predated US Alpha, Beta and Delta variants. Days 3 and 7 were when half the medium was replaced with fresh IL-2 medium. About this clonotype: Its cognate antigen is unknown.

The study sequenced cultured CD4+ T cell DNA using the Oncomine TCR Beta short-read assay. MiXCR, applied by TCRdb to the PCR reads, yields one record per CDR3 protein. The sample consists of approximately 15,000 distinct CDR3 sequences, 26% of them appearing once. What was sequenced was cultured CD4+ T cells from blood. The rearrangement joins TRBV12-3 or TRBV12-4 to TRBJ2-5; possibly TRBD2 for D (5 bases). This sequence originates from a human donor with COVID-19. In DNA, the CDR3 is TGTGCCAGCAGTTCGACTCGGGGGACCCAGTACTTC. This encodes CASSSTRGTQYF.